This is a list of T cell receptor beta chains from one sample in a study of cytomegalovirus exposure and HLA in healthy donors. Method: immunoSEQ multiplex PCR; TCRdb's copy keeps in-frame clones and lacks some. The sample includes more than 55,000 clones, approximately 92% of them seen just once. Sequenced material: PBMCs. The receptors originated from a woman under 30 in good health and CMV-seronegative. CDR3s include the opening cysteine and the closing phenylalanine or tryptophan. Clone size, where shown, is once, few, many, or a class for clones that have expanded.

-	TRBV29-1	TRBJ1-5	CSVAEGGRDQPQHF
-	TRBV9	TRBJ2-1	CASSTKRDSPFYNEQFF
-	TRBV9	TRBJ1-5	CASSKGGGWQPQHF
-	TRBV7-9	TRBJ2-5	CASSRTDRVGETQYF
-	TRBV6-6	TRBJ2-3	CASTKDGTSGTDTQYF
-	TRBV27	TRBJ2-7	CASSLNVGDKSYEQYF
-	TRBV7-9	TRBJ1-2	CASSLDSQGANGYTF
-	TRBV29-1	TRBJ2-5	CSAAGTTETQYF
-	TRBV9	TRBJ1-5	CASSVSGVPNQPQHF
-	TRBV18	TRBJ2-1	CASSTGTSGNEQFF
-	TRBV27	TRBJ1-3	CASSSESGNTIYF
once	TRBV5-6	TRBJ1-2	CASSPGQSYYGYTF
-	TRBV19	TRBJ2-5	CASSIGVGGRQETQYF
-	TRBV9	TRBJ2-5	CASGGGQETQYF
-	TRBV10-2	TRBJ2-3	CASSESRGSTDTQYF
once	TRBV4-1	TRBJ1-5	CASSQVVGQPQHF
-	TRBV9	TRBJ1-2	CASSVFHQGNYGYTF
-	TRBV6-1	TRBJ1-3	CASSFRTGENTIYF
-	TRBV18	TRBJ1-3	CASSQGQGTNTIYF
-	TRBV4-1	TRBJ2-1	CASSQRGAYNEQFF
-	TRBV11-2	TRBJ1-5	CASSLGEYSGPNQPQHF
-	TRBV19	TRBJ1-1	CASSGWGRGNTEAFF
few	TRBV5-1	TRBJ1-5	CASSPIQGPINQPQHF
-	TRBV7-8	TRBJ2-1	CASSTRRINNNEQFF
-	TRBV27	TRBJ2-1	CASNSGGPYNEQFF
once	TRBV7-6	TRBJ2-7	CASSLRAGGDYEQYF
-	TRBV10-3	TRBJ1-1	CAISVETGKAFF
-	TRBV29-1	TRBJ2-2	CSVSLRQGAWGELFF